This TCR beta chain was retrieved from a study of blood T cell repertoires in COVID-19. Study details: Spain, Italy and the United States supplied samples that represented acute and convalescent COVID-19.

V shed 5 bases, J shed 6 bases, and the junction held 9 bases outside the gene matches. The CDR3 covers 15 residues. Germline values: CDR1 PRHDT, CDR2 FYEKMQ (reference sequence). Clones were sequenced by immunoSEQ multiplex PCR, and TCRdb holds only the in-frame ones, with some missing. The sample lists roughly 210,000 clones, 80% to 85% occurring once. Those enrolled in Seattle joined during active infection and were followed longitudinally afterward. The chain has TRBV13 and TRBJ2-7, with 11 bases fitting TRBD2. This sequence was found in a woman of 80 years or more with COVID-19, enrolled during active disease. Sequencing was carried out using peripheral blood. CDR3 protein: CASSDSGGAPVEQYF. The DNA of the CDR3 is TGTGCCAGCAGCGATAGCGGGGGGGCTCCAGTCGAGCAGTACTTC. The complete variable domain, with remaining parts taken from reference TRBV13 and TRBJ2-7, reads AAGVIQSPRHLIKEKRETATLKCYPIPRHDTVYWYQQGPGQDPQFLISFYEKMQSDKGSIPDRFSAQQFSDYHSELNMSSLELGDSALYFCASSDSGGAPVEQYFGPGTRLTVT.